This T cell receptor (beta chain) was documented in a study of control samples from healthy donors and cancer patients. Profiled with immunoSEQ multiplex PCR; TCRdb holds only in-frame clones, not every one. This sample has under 85,000 clones, with around 90% found just once. This CDR3 is built from 15 residues. Per the germline V gene, CDR1 is MNHEY and CDR2 is SMNVEV (reference sequence). V lost 4 bases and J 0 bases, leaving 12 bases between the germline ends. This clonotype was sampled from a man aged 60 to 75 with colorectal cancer. Specimen: PBMCs. The chain employs TRBV27 and TRBJ1-2, with D hard to call. The CDR3 coding sequence is TGTGCCAGCAGTTCGCTCGGGGTAGCTAACTATGGCTACACCTTC. This translates into CASSSLGVANYGYTF.